This T cell receptor beta chain comes out of a study of STAT5B mutations in CD4+ large granular lymphocyte leukemia. V lost 3 bases and J lost 4, with 15 bases in between. The CDR3 contains 15 residues. Germline CDR1 reads SGHVS; CDR2 reads FQNEAQ. Method: immunoSEQ multiplex PCR; TCRdb's copy keeps in-frame clones and lacks some. In the table there are 20,000 or so clones, 70% of which are singletons. Input material: CD4+ T cells from blood buffy coats. The chain is built from TRBV7-8 and TRBJ1-1; no reliable D call. The TCR originated in a human donor in good health. CDR3 nucleotide sequence: TGTGCCAGCAGCTTCCTGCCCTTCAAGGGCACTGAAGCTTTCTTT. As protein: CASSFLPFKGTEAFF.